This TCR beta chain appears in the sequencing data of a study of cytomegalovirus exposure and HLA in healthy donors. On this clone itself: Its specificity is unknown.

Data came from immunoSEQ multiplex PCR; TCRdb stores just in-frame clones and leaves some out. The repertoire includes some 130,000 clones, almost 85% of them detected once, and over 1.3% sits in the top ten. The V gene's germline CDR1 is SGHRS and CDR2 YFSETQ. After removal of 2 bases from V and 12 bases from J, the junction contained 8 bases not matched to a gene. The CDR3 consists of 14 residues. Study findings and constraints: Researchers catalogued about 160 TCR beta chains as cytomegalovirus-associated.

The gene calls are TRBV5-1 and TRBJ2-1, with TRBD2 matching over 10 bases. The sequenced sample was PBMCs. This sequence originates from a young woman in good health and CMV-seronegative. The CDR3 spells CASSFGGPSGGQFF. CDR3 DNA sequence: TGCGCCAGCAGCTTCGGGGGACCTAGCGGGGGGCAGTTCTTC.